This T cell receptor (beta chain) came from a study of T cells in Graves' hyperthyroidism and ophthalmopathy. This CDR3 is 19 amino acids long. Germline loops: CDR1 SGHTA, CDR2 FQGNSA. J gave up 0 bases and V 6 bases, and 14 bases lay outside the gene matches. Amplified TCR beta CDR3 regions derived from RNA transcripts. HTBI primers were used for first-round RT-PCR of the TCR CDR3. TCRdb reprocessed the multiplex PCR reads with MiXCR, giving one entry per CDR3 protein. The table records about 330,000 distinct CDR3 sequences, around 15% of them present only once. To note about this clonotype: Its antigen is unidentified.

Study observations and caveats: Most clonotypes expanded in the thyroid (above 0.001) were also present in blood.

This clonotype was sampled from a woman aged 40 to 49 with Graves' ophthalmopathy. This rearrangement joins TRBV7-2 to TRBJ2-6, with TRBD1 matching 7 bases. Specimen: blood. The CDR3 here is CASRSAWDRESSGANVLTF. CDR3 sequence (DNA): TGTGCCAGCAGATCGGCATGGGACAGAGAAAGCTCTGGGGCCAACGTCCTGACTTTC.